The rows below give T cell receptor beta chains drawn from one sample of a study of human T cells and chemical hapten exposure. TCRdb independently ran MiXCR on the RACE reads; one entry per CDR3 protein. The data contain 100,000 to 150,000 distinct CDR3 sequences, approximately 8.3% of them seen just once; the ten biggest clones take up about 1.8%. The sequencing input was whole blood. The receptors come from a male donor in good health. Some clones in this sample may be carry-over from other donors' samples. Both conserved end residues are part of each CDR3. D genes are given only for firm matches. The listing skips clone size in some rows; elsewhere it reads once, few, many or a size class.

length	size	V	D	J	CDR3	DNA
12	NA	TRBV14	TRBD1	TRBJ1-1	CASGDSDLEAFF	TGTGCCAGCGGGGACAGCGATCTTGAAGCTTTCTTT
16	many	TRBV2	NA	TRBJ2-3	CASSIGTSLGTDTQYF	TGTGCCAGCAGTATAGGGACGTCTCTAGGCACAGATACGCAGTATTTT
17	NA	TRBV5-1	NA	TRBJ2-2	CASARNLDDTKAGELFF	TGCGCCAGCGCCAGAAACCTCGATGACACGAAGGCCGGGGAGCTGTTTTTT
15	NA	TRBV6-1	NA	TRBJ2-2	CASSDPGGRTGELFF	TGTGCCAGCAGTGACCCAGGGGGGAGGACCGGGGAGCTGTTTTTT
17	NA	TRBV6-5	TRBD2	TRBJ2-6	CASSLTSGGTRANVLTF	TGTGCCAGCAGTTTGACTAGCGGGGGGACCCGGGCCAACGTCCTGACTTTC
14	NA	TRBV7-9	NA	TRBJ1-2	CASSLGHGNYGYTF	TGTGCCAGCAGTCTGGGACATGGCAACTATGGCTACACCTTC
13	few	TRBV10-3	NA	TRBJ1-1	CAISESSLAEAFF	TGTGCCATCAGTGAGTCAAGTTTAGCTGAAGCTTTCTTT
14	many	TRBV18	TRBD1	TRBJ1-1	CASSPGQRRAEAFF	TGTGCCAGCTCACCGGGACAGAGGAGGGCTGAAGCTTTCTTT
14	many	TRBV5-6	NA	TRBJ2-2	CASSLTPNTGELFF	TGTGCCAGCAGCTTGACTCCTAACACCGGGGAGCTGTTTTTT
14	NA	TRBV7-9	NA	TRBJ1-1	CASSRYTVNTEAFF	TGTGCCAGCAGCCGATACACGGTGAACACTGAAGCTTTCTTT
14	few	TRBV12-3/TRBV12-4	NA	TRBJ2-7	CASSFGLPSYEQYF	TGTGCCAGCAGTTTTGGGCTACCATCCTACGAGCAGTACTTC
13	NA	TRBV10-3	NA	TRBJ2-7	CAISEEEVKEQYF	TGTGCCATCAGTGAGGAGGAGGTTAAGGAGCAGTACTTC
14	many	TRBV10-2	NA	TRBJ2-7	CASYAQGGSYEQYF	TGCGCCAGCTACGCCCAGGGCGGTTCCTACGAGCAGTACTTC
12	many	TRBV29-1	TRBD1	TRBJ2-7	CSAKTGAGEQYF	TGCAGCGCTAAGACAGGGGCAGGCGAGCAGTACTTC
13	few	TRBV5-5	NA	TRBJ1-5	CASRPASNQPQHF	TGTGCCAGCCGCCCGGCCTCAAATCAGCCCCAGCATTTT
14	few	TRBV3-1	TRBD1	TRBJ2-7	CASSQGTGSPEQYF	TGTGCCAGCAGCCAAGGGACAGGGAGTCCCGAGCAGTACTTC
17	NA	TRBV6-5	TRBD1	TRBJ2-6	CASRSQGASAGANVLTF	TGTGCCAGCAGATCACAGGGGGCAAGTGCTGGGGCCAACGTCCTGACTTTC
17	few	TRBV7-2	TRBD2	TRBJ2-5	CASSLVSSGRSKETQYF	TGTGCCAGCAGCTTAGTGTCTAGCGGGAGGTCCAAAGAGACCCAGTACTTC
15	NA	TRBV5-6	NA	TRBJ2-7	CASSLWAGPTYEQYF	TGTGCCAGCAGCTTGTGGGCAGGGCCCACCTACGAGCAGTACTTC
16	few	TRBV9	TRBD1	TRBJ2-3	CASRVRRDRGSDTQYF	TGTGCCAGCAGAGTTAGGCGGGACAGGGGCTCAGATACGCAGTATTTT
15	few	TRBV6-1	NA	TRBJ2-6	CASSDIRSGANVLTF	TGTGCCAGCAGTGACATCCGCTCTGGGGCCAACGTCCTGACTTTC
15	NA	TRBV6-5	NA	TRBJ2-7	CASRGGAGAPYEQYF	TGTGCCAGCAGGGGGGGTGCAGGGGCGCCCTACGAGCAGTACTTC
14	NA	TRBV10-3	NA	TRBJ2-2	CAISEAARTGELFF	TGTGCCATCAGTGAGGCAGCGAGGACCGGGGAGCTGTTTTTT
13	NA	TRBV7-2	NA	TRBJ1-1	CASSLKASTEAFF	TGTGCCAGCAGCTTAAAGGCGTCCACTGAAGCTTTCTTT
14	few	TRBV7-6	NA	TRBJ1-3	CASSFPGSGNTIYF	TGTGCCAGCAGCTTCCCAGGTTCTGGAAACACCATATATTTT
15	NA	TRBV7-8	NA	TRBJ1-4	CASSPDHRFPEKLFF	TGTGCCAGCAGCCCCGACCACAGGTTTCCTGAAAAACTGTTTTTT
13	many	TRBV5-5	NA	TRBJ2-7	CASSLRADYEQYF	TGTGCCAGCAGCCTCAGGGCTGACTACGAGCAGTACTTC
14	few	TRBV29-1	NA	TRBJ2-3	CSVSGPGVTDTQYF	TGCAGCGTGAGCGGCCCTGGAGTGACAGATACGCAGTATTTT
15	few	TRBV12-3/TRBV12-4	NA	TRBJ2-1	CASSQFSGARNEQFF	TGTGCCAGCAGTCAATTTAGCGGAGCCAGGAATGAGCAGTTCTTC
16	NA	TRBV6-5	TRBD1	TRBJ2-7	CASRPYSQGAAYEQYF	TGTGCCAGCAGACCCTACTCCCAGGGGGCGGCCTACGAGCAGTACTTC
13	many	TRBV12-3/TRBV12-4	NA	TRBJ2-5	CASSFVPEETQYF	TGTGCCAGCAGTTTCGTGCCAGAAGAGACCCAGTACTTC
11	many	TRBV27	NA	TRBJ1-1	CASASGTEAFF	TGTGCCAGCGCCTCGGGGACTGAAGCTTTCTTT
17	few	TRBV6-5	TRBD1	TRBJ2-2	CASSYDGQGANTGELFF	TGTGCCAGCAGTTACGACGGACAGGGGGCGAACACCGGGGAGCTGTTTTTT
13	few	TRBV10-3	TRBD2	TRBJ2-7	CAIRLAGGYEQYF	TGTGCCATCAGACTAGCGGGAGGCTACGAGCAGTACTTC
15	NA	TRBV10-3	NA	TRBJ2-3	CAISPVALTLDTQYF	TGTGCCATCAGCCCGGTCGCTCTCACATTAGATACGCAGTATTTT
14	NA	TRBV2	NA	TRBJ2-2	CASSESLNTGELFF	TGTGCCAGCAGTGAGTCATTGAACACCGGGGAGCTGTTTTTT
12	NA	TRBV27	NA	TRBJ1-5	CASRQGGQPQHF	TGTGCCAGCAGACAGGGTGGCCAGCCCCAGCATTTT
19	NA	TRBV2	TRBD2	TRBJ2-4	CVSTTEGLAVNEAKNIQYF	TGTGTCAGCACAACCGAGGGACTAGCGGTAAACGAAGCCAAAAACATTCAGTACTTC
16	NA	TRBV6-1	NA	TRBJ2-2	CASSPYGSAGTGELFF	TGTGCCAGCAGCCCGTACGGCTCGGCGGGCACCGGGGAGCTGTTTTTT
12	many	TRBV29-1	NA	TRBJ1-2	CSVVAGVYGYTF	TGCAGCGTTGTTGCAGGGGTGTATGGCTACACCTTC